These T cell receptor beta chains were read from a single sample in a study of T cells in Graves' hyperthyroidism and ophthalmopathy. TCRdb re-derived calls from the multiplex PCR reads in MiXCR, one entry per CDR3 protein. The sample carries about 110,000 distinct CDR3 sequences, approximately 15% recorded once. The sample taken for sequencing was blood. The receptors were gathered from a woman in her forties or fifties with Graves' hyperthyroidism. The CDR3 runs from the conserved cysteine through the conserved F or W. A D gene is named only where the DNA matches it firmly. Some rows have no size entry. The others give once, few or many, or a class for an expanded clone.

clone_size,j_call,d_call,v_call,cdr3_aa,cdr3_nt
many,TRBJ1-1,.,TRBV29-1,CSVDQRITEAFF,TGCAGCGTTGATCAGAGAATCACTGAAGCTTTCTTT
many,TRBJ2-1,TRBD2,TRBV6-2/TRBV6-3,CASSYYLAGGYNEQFF,TGTGCCAGCAGTTACTACCTAGCGGGAGGGTACAATGAGCAGTTCTTC
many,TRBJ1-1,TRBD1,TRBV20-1,CSARDLTGALNTEAFF,TGCAGTGCTAGAGATCTGACAGGGGCCCTGAACACTGAAGCTTTCTTT
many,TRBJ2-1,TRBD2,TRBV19,CASTSLGLAGGVSSYNEQFF,TGTGCCAGTACCTCCCTGGGACTAGCGGGAGGAGTCAGCTCCTACAATGAGCAGTTCTTC
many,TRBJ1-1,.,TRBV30,CACLARETEAFF,TGTGCCTGTTTGGCAAGGGAGACTGAAGCTTTCTTT
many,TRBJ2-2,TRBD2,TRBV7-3,CASSLTGASGFGELFF,TGTGCCAGCAGCTTAACCGGGGCTAGCGGGTTCGGGGAGCTGTTTTTT
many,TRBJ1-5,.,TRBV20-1,CSARGGERYQPQHF,TGCAGTGCTAGAGGAGGGGAACGTTATCAGCCCCAGCATTTT
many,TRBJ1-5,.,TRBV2,CASSELNQPQHF,TGTGCCAGCAGTGAATTGAATCAGCCCCAGCATTTT
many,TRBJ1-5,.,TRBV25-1,CASRPWGSDNQPQHF,TGTGCCAGCCGACCATGGGGCAGCGATAATCAGCCCCAGCATTTT
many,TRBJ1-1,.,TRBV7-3,CASSLMASQRDTEAFF,TGTGCCAGCAGCTTAATGGCATCCCAACGGGACACTGAAGCTTTCTTT
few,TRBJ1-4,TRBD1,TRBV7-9,CASSSGTGNEKLFF,TGTGCCAGCAGCTCGGGGACAGGGAATGAAAAACTGTTTTTT
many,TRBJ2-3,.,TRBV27,CASSFSGARSYTQYF,TGTGCCAGCAGTTTTTCGGGGGCCAGGAGCTATACGCAGTATTTT
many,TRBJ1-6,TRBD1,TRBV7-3,CASSLGQTNSPLHF,TGTGCCAGCAGCTTGGGACAGACCAATTCACCCCTCCACTTT
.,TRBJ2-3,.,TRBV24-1,CATQGPHSSTDTQYF,TGTGCCACCCAGGGGCCCCACTCTAGCACAGATACGCAGTATTTT
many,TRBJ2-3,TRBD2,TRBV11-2,CASSLGAGAKADTQYF,TGTGCCAGCAGCTTAGGGGCGGGAGCAAAGGCAGATACGCAGTATTTT
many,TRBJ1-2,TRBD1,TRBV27,CASSLQGAKDGYTF,TGTGCCAGCAGTTTACAGGGGGCGAAGGATGGCTACACCTTC
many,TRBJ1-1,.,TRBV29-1,CSVGLMNTEAFF,TGCAGCGTTGGACTAATGAACACTGAAGCTTTCTTT
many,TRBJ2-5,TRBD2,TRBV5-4,CASSRSAGGWETQYF,TGTGCCAGCAGCCGTTCAGCGGGAGGCTGGGAGACCCAGTACTTC
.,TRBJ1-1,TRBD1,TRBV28,CASSLFRGGGTEAFF,TGTGCCAGCAGTTTATTCAGGGGGGGGGGTACTGAAGCTTTCTTT
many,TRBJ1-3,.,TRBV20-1,CSASGPGAGNTIYF,TGCAGTGCTAGTGGTCCAGGCGCTGGAAACACCATATATTTT
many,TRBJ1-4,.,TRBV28,CASSLTGRGEKLFF,TGTGCCAGCAGTCTAACGGGACGTGGTGAAAAACTGTTTTTT
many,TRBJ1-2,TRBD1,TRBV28,CASSLKYRGRGYGYTF,TGTGCCAGCAGTCTAAAATACAGGGGGCGCGGATATGGCTACACCTTC
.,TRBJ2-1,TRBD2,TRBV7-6,CASSSGTGTSGGNEQFF,TGTGCCAGCAGCTCCGGGACCGGGACTAGCGGGGGAAATGAGCAGTTCTTC
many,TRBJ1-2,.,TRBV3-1,CASSQEEGSGDGYTF,TGTGCCAGCAGCCAAGAGGAGGGGTCGGGGGATGGCTACACCTTC
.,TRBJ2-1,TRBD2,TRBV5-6,CASSMLAGRVGEQFF,TGTGCCAGCAGCATGCTAGCGGGGAGGGTGGGAGAGCAGTTCTTC
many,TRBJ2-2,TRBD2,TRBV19,CASTSWGSGSRGNTGELFF,TGTGCCAGTACGAGCTGGGGTAGCGGGAGCCGTGGGAACACCGGGGAGCTGTTTTTT